This T cell receptor (beta chain) was sequenced during a study of CD8 T cells in Susac syndrome. Across the study: Patients with Susac syndrome were therapy-naive, on corticosteroids, or on intravenous immunoglobulin alone at the time that blood was drawn.

The authors sequenced TCR beta from blood CD8+ and CD4+ T cells. With random hexamers, roughly 0.45 to 1 ug RNA was reverse transcribed. One entry per CDR3 protein, called by TCRdb with MiXCR from the immunoSEQ multiplex PCR reads. The sample has tens of thousands of distinct CDR3 sequences; 90% to 97% are singletons. The TCR was taken from a human donor with Susac syndrome. Material: CD8+ T cells from PBMCs.

This CDR3 reads CATSRDGRSYEQYF. CDR3 in DNA: TGTGCCACCAGCAGAGATGGCAGATCCTACGAGCAGTACTTC. This chain connects TRBV15 to TRBJ2-7; no firm D call. The length of the CDR3 is 14 residues. Germline-derived CDR1 and CDR2 are LNHNV and YYDKDF (reference sequence). V was clipped by 0 bases and J by 1 base, with 7 bases between them.